These 30 T cell receptor beta chains share one sample of origin, sequenced in a study of CXCR3-negative and CXCR3-positive naive CD8 T cells. These TCRs' antigens remain unknown. Study-wide results and limits: A higher hydrophobicity marked the TRB CDR3s of CXCR3-positive naive cells versus CXCR3-negative naive cells.

UMI-labeled 5' RACE TRB cDNA libraries were prepared from the cells. Using the 5' RACE reads, TCRdb records one entry per CDR3 protein without DNA. The specimen's table records 150,000 or so distinct CDR3 sequences. The material sequenced was naive CXCR3+ CD8+ T cells from blood. Subset meaning: CD45RO-CCR7+CD27+CD95- naive CD8+ T cells expressing CXCR3 (TNR3+). These receptors were obtained from a human donor in good health. Some clones in this sample may be carry-over from other donors' samples.

The CDR3 protein is CAWSWATSTDTQYF. This chain connects TRBV30 to TRBJ2-3. CDR1 is GTSNPN, CDR2 SVGIG, per germline (reference sequence). This CDR3 has 14 residues.

This chain links TRBV28 with TRBJ1-1; TCRdb indicates TRBD1, and absent DNA this call remains unverified. Germline CDR1 reads MDHEN; CDR2 reads SYDVKM. The CDR3 has 18 amino acids. This CDR3 reads CASSFSPGQGLLNTEAFF.

The J gene is TRBJ2-5, the V gene TRBV29-1; as DNA is missing, the TRBD1 call by TCRdb cannot be tested. This CDR3 contains 15 residues. Germline V gene data show CDR1 as SQVTM and CDR2 as ANQGSEA. The CDR3 is CSVVSDPVLQETQYF.

The chain links TRBV4-1 to TRBJ2-7; no DNA is available, so the TRBD2 call from TCRdb remains unchecked. CDR1 and CDR2 from the germline V gene are MGHRA and YSYEKL. The CDR3 length is 15 residues. The CDR3 loop reads CASSQGLAGSYEQYF.

This chain connects TRBV21-1 to TRBJ1-5; TCRdb selects TRBD1, and the lack of DNA leaves this call unchecked. TRBV21-1 is deemed a pseudogene. This CDR3 spans 15 amino acids. CDR3 amino acids: CASTGIDSHNQPQHF.

CDR3 amino acids: CASRQSGGQLHEQYF. The rearrangement joins TRBV7-2 to TRBJ2-7; lacking DNA, the TRBD2 call made by TCRdb goes unchecked. Germline values: CDR1 SGHTA, CDR2 FQGNSA. CDR3 length equals 15 residues.

The chain links TRBV25-1 to TRBJ1-1. The CDR3 length is 14 residues. From germline, CDR1 is MGHDK and CDR2 SYGVNS. CDR3 sequence: CASSENQPRPEAFF. The full variable domain, in which reference TRBV25-1 and TRBJ1-1 provide the parts outside the CDR3, is EADIYQTPRYLVIGTGKKITLECSQTMGHDKMYWYQQDPGMELHLIHYSYGVNSTEKGDLSSESTVSRIRTEHFPLTLESARPSHTSQYLCASSENQPRPEAFFGQGTRLTVV.

The chain couples TRBV7-8 to TRBJ2-5; the D call of TRBD2 rests on TCRdb alone, since no DNA is present to check it. CDR3 length: 18 amino acids. Germline CDR1 and CDR2: SGHVS and FQNEAQ. Here the CDR3 reads CASSLPRGTDRYQETQYF. Full variable domain (rest looked up from reference TRBV7-8 and TRBJ2-5): GAGVSQSPRYKVAKRGQDVALRCDPISGHVSLFWYQQALGQGPEFLTYFQNEAQLDKSGLPSDRFFAERPEGSVSTLKIQRTQQEDSAVYLCASSLPRGTDRYQETQYFGPGTRLLVL.

V is TRBV5-1 and J is TRBJ2-5; TCRdb gives TRBD1 as the D gene, but with no DNA this cannot be confirmed. Germline CDR1 reads SGHRS; CDR2 reads YFSETQ. The CDR3 runs 15 residues. The CDR3 protein is CASRLQGRVQETQYF. The full variable domain, in which reference TRBV5-1 and TRBJ2-5 provide the parts outside the CDR3, is KAGVTQTPRYLIKTRGQQVTLSCSPISGHRSVSWYQQTPGQGLQFLFEYFSETQRNKGNFPGRFSGRQFSNSRSEMNVSTLELGDSALYLCASRLQGRVQETQYFGPGTRLLVL.

This rearrangement joins TRBV11-2 to TRBJ2-1; TCRdb proposes TRBD2, but this gene call is untestable without DNA. Germline-derived CDR1 and CDR2 are SGHAT and FQNNGV. This CDR3 region has 14 residues. The CDR3 spells CASSLAGGPYEQFF.

The chain joins TRBV2 to TRBJ2-4; TCRdb picks TRBD2, but there is no DNA to check that call. Germline V lookup: CDR1 SNHLY, CDR2 FYNNEI. The CDR3 runs 15 residues. The chain's CDR3 is CASRNPQAEGDIQYF.

The genes are TRBV5-5 and TRBJ2-7; TCRdb designates TRBD2, a call that cannot be tested without DNA. Germline V gene lookup returns CDR1 SGHKS and CDR2 YYEKEE (reference sequence). The length of the CDR3 is 14 residues. This CDR3 reads CASSLATSGYEQYF.

The rearrangement links TRBV29-1 to TRBJ2-2; as DNA is missing, the TRBD2 call by TCRdb cannot be tested. This CDR3 has 16 amino acids. Germline V gene lookup returns CDR1 SQVTM and CDR2 ANQGSEA. The CDR3 spells CSVEEFSGGDTGELFF.

This chain links TRBV9 with TRBJ2-2; TCRdb picks TRBD1, but there is no DNA to check that call. This CDR3 has 13 residues. The germline V gene encodes CDR1 SGDLS and CDR2 YYNGEE. This CDR3 reads CASSAPRTGELFF.

The chain is built from TRBV7-2 and TRBJ1-5. The CDR3 is made up of 12 amino acids. Per germline, CDR1 SGHTA and CDR2 FQGNSA. CDR3 sequence: CASSLGYQPQHF. The whole variable domain, filled in from reference TRBV7-2 and TRBJ1-5, reads GAGVSQSPSNKVTEKGKDVELRCDPISGHTALYWYRQSLGQGLEFLIYFQGNSAPDKSGLPSDRFSAERTGGSVSTLTIQRTQQEDSAVYLCASSLGYQPQHFGDGTRLSIL.

V and J are TRBV7-9 and TRBJ2-7. The germline V gene has CDR1 SEHNR and CDR2 FQNEAQ (reference sequence). CDR3 size: 14 residues. The CDR3 region is CASSYTESSYEQYF.

This chain joins TRBV10-3 and TRBJ1-4; TCRdb gives TRBD1 as the D gene, but with no DNA this cannot be confirmed. The CDR3 runs 14 residues. CDR1 and CDR2 from the germline V gene are ENHRY and SYGVKD. The CDR3 loop is CAISETGFQEKLFF.

J is TRBJ2-3 and V is TRBV7-9; TCRdb gives TRBD1 as the D gene, but with no DNA this cannot be confirmed. The CDR3 is 17 residues long. Germline CDR1 is SEHNR and CDR2 is FQNEAQ (reference sequence). The CDR3 loop reads CASSSNAGTGLTDTQYF.

V usage is TRBV28 and J usage is TRBJ2-7. Germline V gene lookup returns CDR1 MDHEN and CDR2 SYDVKM. The CDR3 runs to 14 residues. CDR3 sequence reads: CASSLSRDSYEQYF.

The V call is TRBV9, the J call TRBJ2-3. The CDR3 has 15 amino acids. From germline, CDR1 is SGDLS and CDR2 YYNGEE. CDR3 sequence reads: CASSLEGLATDTQYF.

The V call is TRBV15, the J call TRBJ2-1; TCRdb designates TRBD1, a call that cannot be tested without DNA. Germline CDR1 reads LNHNV; CDR2 reads YYDKDF (reference sequence). The CDR3 has 14 amino acids. The CDR3 loop reads CATSGPGGDNEQFF.

The chain employs TRBV7-3 and TRBJ2-1; without DNA, the TCRdb call of TRBD2 cannot be checked. This CDR3 region has 17 residues. Per the germline V gene, CDR1 is SGHTA and CDR2 is FQGTGA. The CDR3 loop is CASSLTGRANRDNEQFF.

V is TRBV6-2 or TRBV6-3 and J is TRBJ2-1; TCRdb picks TRBD1, but there is no DNA to check that call. The CDR3 is 13 amino acids. Germline CDR1 and CDR2: MNHEY and SVGEGT. The CDR3 spells CASSYLQGNEQFF.

The rearrangement links TRBV5-5 to TRBJ1-1. This CDR3 region has 16 residues. Germline CDR1 SGHKS, CDR2 YYEKEE (reference sequence). This chain's CDR3 is CASSFAAFQLNTEAFF.

CDR3 residues: CATSRVLPPGTSSYTQYF. The rearrangement links TRBV15 to TRBJ2-3; TCRdb names TRBD1, which stays unverified in the absence of DNA. The CDR3 has 18 amino acids. The germline V gene has CDR1 LNHNV and CDR2 YYDKDF (reference sequence).

The genes are TRBV3-1 and TRBJ2-2; TCRdb names TRBD2, which stays unverified in the absence of DNA. The CDR3 loop spans 18 amino acids. Germline values: CDR1 LGHDT, CDR2 YNNKEL (reference sequence). This CDR3 is CASSQDRTSGSGTGELFF.

The gene calls are TRBV4-3 and TRBJ2-3; absent DNA, TCRdb's TRBD2 call cannot be checked. CDR3 size: 17 residues. Germline-derived CDR1 and CDR2 are LGHNA and YSLEER. This CDR3 reads CASSQDLAGVTTDTQYF.

This rearrangement joins TRBV5-5 to TRBJ2-5; the TRBD1 assignment by TCRdb is unverifiable without DNA. The CDR3 contains 15 residues. The germline V gene has CDR1 SGHKS and CDR2 YYEKEE (reference sequence). The CDR3 protein is CASSVLEVALETQYF.

V usage is TRBV24-1 and J usage is TRBJ1-1. The CDR3 extends over 14 amino acids. Germline values: CDR1 KGHDR, CDR2 SFDVKD. CDR3 residues: CATSDIRGLTEAFF.

The chain employs TRBV7-3 and TRBJ2-1; TCRdb picks TRBD2, but there is no DNA to check that call. CDR3 length: 20 residues. Germline values: CDR1 SGHTA, CDR2 FQGTGA. The CDR3 region is CASSSPGLAGPASSYNEQFF.